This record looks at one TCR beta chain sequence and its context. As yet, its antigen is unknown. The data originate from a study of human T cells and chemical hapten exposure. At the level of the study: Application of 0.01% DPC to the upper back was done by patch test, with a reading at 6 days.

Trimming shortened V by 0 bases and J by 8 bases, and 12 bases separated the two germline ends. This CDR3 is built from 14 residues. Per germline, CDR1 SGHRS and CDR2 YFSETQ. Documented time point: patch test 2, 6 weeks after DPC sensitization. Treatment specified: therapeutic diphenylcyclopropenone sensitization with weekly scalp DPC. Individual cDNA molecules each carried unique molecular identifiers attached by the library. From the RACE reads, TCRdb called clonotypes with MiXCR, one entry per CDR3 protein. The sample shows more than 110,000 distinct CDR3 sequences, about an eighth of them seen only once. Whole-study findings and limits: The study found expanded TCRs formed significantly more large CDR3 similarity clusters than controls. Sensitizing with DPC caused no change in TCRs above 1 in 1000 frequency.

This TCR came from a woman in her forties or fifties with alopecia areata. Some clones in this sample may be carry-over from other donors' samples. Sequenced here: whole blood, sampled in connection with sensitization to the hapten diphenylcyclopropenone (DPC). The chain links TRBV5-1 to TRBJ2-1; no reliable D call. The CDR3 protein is CASSLGHPGDEQFF. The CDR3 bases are TGCGCCAGCAGCTTGGGGCACCCTGGGGATGAGCAGTTCTTC.